The entry below describes one TCR beta chain. Antigen specificity is unknown. This record belongs to a study of shared clonotypes between healthy human individuals. About the study: CD4 naive and memory got three plates each, CD8 naive two, CD8 memory one. General study points: Generation of non-shared clonotypes was less probable than generation of clonotypes shared by all four donors. Larger estimated richness was generally seen in naive subsets than in memory subsets.

Per sorted-subset replicate PCR, input was 200 to 250 ng DNA, representing around 30,000 T cell genomes. The protocol was immunoSEQ multiplex PCR, while the TCRdb copy is restricted to in-frame clones and leaves out a portion. The sample includes 1.4 million or so clones, around 98.5% of them seen just once. The germline gives CDR1 MDHEN, CDR2 SYDVKM. The CDR3 totals 16 residues. With 5 bases clipped from V and 0 bases from J, the junction kept 5 bases outside the gene matches. The receptor was isolated from a man younger than 45 in good health. The sequenced sample was naive CD4+ T cells sorted from blood. Specified subset: CD45RA+ positively selected. This sequence joins TRBV28 and TRBJ2-1; 9 bases agree with TRBD2. The CDR3 spells CASSPELAGSYNEQFF. The CDR3 bases are TGTGCCAGCAGTCCGGAACTAGCGGGCTCCTACAATGAGCAGTTCTTC.